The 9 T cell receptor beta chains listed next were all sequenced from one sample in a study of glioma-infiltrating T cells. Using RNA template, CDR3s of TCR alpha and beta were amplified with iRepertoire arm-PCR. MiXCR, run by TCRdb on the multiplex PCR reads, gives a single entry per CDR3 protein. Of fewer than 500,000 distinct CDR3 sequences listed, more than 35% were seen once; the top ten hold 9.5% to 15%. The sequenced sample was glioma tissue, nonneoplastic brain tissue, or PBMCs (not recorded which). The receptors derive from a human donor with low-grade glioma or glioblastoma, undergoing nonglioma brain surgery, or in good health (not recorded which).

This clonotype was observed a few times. The CDR3 region is CASTRTGKNTIYF. CDR3 DNA: TGTGCCAGCACCCGGACAGGGAAGAACACCATATATTTT. The rearrangement joins TRBV28 to TRBJ1-3; 8 bases map to TRBD1. V shed 7 bases and J 7 bases; nucleotides not matched to a gene: 6. CDR3 length: 13 amino acids. Per the germline V gene, CDR1 is MDHEN and CDR2 is SYDVKM.

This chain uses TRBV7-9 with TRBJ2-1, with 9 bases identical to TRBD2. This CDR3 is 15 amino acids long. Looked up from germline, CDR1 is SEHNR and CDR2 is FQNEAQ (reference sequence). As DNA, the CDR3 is TGTGCGACCCTTAGGACGGCGGGAGGGGACGATGAGCAGTTCTTC. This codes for CATLRTAGGDDEQFF. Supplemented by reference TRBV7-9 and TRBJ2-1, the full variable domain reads DTGVSQNPRHKITKRGQNVTFRCDPISEHNRLYWYRQTLGQGPEFLTYFQNEAQLEKSRLLSDRFSAERPKGSFSTLEIQRTEQGDSAMYLCATLRTAGGDDEQFFGPGTRLTVL.

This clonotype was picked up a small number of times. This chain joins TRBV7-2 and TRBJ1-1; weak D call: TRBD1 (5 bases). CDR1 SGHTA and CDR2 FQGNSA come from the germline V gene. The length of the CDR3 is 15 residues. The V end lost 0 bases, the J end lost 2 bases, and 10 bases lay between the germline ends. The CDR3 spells CASSLAGPSNTEAFF. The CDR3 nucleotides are TGTGCCAGCAGCTTAGCGGGACCCAGTAACACTGAAGCTTTCTTT.

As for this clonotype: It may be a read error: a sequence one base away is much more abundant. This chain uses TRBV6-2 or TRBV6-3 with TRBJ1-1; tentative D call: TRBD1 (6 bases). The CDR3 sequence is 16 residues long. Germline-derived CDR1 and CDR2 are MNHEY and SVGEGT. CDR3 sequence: CASSAFPGHWNTEVFF. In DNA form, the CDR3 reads TGTGCCAGCAGTGCGTTTCCGGGACATTGGAACACTGAAGTTTTCTTT.

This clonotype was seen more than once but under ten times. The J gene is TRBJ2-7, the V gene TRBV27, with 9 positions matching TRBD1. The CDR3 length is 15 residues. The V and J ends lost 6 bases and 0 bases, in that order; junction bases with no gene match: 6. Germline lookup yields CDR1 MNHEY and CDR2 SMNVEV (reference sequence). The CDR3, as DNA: TGTGCCAGCAGCCCGGGGACAGGGCGCTCCTACGAGCAGTACTTC. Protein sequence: CASSPGTGRSYEQYF.

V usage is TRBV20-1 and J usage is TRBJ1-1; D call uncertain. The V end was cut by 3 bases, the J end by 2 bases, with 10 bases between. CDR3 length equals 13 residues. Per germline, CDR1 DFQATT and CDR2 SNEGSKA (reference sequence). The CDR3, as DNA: TGCAGTGCTAGGAAACAGCTAAACACTGAAGCTTTCTTT. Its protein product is CSARKQLNTEAFF.

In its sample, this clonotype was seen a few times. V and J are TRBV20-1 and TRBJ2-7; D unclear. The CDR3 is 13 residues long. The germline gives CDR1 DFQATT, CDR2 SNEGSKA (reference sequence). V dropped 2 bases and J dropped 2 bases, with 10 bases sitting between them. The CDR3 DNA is TGCAGTGCTAGACCATTCAATACCTACGAGCAGTACTTC. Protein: CSARPFNTYEQYF.

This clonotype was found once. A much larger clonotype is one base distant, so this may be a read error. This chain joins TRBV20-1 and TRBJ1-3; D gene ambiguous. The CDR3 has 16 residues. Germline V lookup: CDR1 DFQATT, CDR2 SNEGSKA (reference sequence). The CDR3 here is CSARDWVIGRGNTTYF. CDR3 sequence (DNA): TGCAGTGCTAGAGATTGGGTCATTGGTCGAGGAAACACCACATATTTT.

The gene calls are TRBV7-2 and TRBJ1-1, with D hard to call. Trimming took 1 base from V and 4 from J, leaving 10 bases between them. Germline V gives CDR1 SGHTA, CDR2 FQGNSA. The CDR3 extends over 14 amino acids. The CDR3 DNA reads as TGTGCCAGCAGCTTAGTAGAATCAGGCACTGAAGCTTTCTTT. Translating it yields CASSLVESGTEAFF.